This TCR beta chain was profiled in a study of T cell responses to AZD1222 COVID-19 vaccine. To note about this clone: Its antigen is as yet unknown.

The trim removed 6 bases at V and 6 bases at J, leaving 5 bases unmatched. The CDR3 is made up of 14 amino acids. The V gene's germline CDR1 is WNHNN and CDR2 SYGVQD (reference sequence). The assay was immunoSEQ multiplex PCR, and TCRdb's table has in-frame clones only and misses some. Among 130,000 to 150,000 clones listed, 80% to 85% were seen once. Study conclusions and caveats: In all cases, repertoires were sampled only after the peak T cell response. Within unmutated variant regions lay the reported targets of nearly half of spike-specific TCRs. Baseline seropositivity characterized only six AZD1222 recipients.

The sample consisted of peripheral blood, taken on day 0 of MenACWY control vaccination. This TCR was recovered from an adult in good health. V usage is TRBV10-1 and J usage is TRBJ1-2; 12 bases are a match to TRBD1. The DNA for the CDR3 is TGCGCCAGCAGCCCCGGGACAGGGGGCAATGGCTACACCTTC. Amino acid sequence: CASSPGTGGNGYTF.